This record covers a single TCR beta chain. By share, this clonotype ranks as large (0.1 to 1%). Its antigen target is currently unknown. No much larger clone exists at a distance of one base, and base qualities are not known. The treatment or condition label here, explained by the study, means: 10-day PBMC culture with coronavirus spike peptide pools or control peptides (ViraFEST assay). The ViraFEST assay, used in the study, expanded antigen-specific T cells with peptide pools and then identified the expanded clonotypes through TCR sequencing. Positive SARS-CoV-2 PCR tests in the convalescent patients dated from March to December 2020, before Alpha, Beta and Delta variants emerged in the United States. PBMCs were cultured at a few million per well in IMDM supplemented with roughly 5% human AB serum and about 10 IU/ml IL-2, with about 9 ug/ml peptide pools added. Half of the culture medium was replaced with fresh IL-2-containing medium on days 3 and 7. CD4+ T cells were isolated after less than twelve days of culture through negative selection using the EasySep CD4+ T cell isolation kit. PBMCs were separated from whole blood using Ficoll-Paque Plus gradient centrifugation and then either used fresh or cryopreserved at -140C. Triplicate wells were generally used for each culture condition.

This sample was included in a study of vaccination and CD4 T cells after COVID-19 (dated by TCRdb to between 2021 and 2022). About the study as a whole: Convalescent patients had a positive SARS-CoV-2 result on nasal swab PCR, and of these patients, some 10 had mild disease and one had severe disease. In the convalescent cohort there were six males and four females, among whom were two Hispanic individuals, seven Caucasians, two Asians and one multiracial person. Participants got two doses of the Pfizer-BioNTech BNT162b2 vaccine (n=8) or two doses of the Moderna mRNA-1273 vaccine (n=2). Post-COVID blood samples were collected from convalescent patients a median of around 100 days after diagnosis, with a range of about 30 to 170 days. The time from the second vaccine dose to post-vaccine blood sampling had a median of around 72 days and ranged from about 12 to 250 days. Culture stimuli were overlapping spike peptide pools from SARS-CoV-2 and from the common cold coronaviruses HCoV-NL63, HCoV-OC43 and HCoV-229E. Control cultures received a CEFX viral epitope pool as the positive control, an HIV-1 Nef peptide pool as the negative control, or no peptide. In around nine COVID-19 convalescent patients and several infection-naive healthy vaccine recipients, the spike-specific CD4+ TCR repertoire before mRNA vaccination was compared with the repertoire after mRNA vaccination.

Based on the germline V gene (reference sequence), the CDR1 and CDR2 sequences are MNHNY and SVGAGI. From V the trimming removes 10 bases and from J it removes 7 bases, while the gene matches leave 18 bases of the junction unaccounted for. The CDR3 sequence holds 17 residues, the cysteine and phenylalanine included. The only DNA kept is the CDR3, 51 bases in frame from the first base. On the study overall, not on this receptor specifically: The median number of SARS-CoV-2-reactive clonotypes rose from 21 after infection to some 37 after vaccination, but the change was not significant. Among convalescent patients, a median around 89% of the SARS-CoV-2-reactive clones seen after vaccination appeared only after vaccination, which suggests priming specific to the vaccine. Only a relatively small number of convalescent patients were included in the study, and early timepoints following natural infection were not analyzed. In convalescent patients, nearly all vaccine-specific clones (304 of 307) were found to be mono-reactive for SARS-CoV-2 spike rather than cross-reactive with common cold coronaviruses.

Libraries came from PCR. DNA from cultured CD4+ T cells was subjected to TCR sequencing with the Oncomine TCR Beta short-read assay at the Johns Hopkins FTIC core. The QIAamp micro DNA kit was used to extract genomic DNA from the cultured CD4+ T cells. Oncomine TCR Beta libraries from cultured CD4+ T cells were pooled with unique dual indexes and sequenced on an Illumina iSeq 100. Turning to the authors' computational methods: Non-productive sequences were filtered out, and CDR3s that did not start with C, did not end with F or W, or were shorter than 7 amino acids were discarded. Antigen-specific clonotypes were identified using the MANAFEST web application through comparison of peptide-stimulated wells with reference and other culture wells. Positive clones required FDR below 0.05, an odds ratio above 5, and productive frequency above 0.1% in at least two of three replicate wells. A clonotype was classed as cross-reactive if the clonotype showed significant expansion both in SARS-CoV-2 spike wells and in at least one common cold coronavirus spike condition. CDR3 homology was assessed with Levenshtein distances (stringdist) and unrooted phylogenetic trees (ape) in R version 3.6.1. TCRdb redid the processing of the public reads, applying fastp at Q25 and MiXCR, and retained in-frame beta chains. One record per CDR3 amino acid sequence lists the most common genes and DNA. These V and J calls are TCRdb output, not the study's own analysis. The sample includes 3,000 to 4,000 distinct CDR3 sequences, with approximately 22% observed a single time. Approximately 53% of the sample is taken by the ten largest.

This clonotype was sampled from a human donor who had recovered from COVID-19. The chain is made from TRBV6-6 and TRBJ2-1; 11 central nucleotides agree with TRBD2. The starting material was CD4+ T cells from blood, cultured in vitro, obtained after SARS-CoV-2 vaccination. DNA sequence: TGTGCCACTCGATATTGGCCCGTGACTAGCGGGAAGAATGAGCAGTTCTTC. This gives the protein CATRYWPVTSGKNEQFF.